This is a list of T cell receptor beta chains from one sample in a study of shared clonotypes between healthy human individuals. Profiled with immunoSEQ multiplex PCR; TCRdb holds only in-frame clones, not every one. The sample has about 1 million clones, 65% to 80% seen once. The source material was memory CD4+ T cells sorted from blood. These receptors all stem from a man younger than 35 in good health. Both conserved end residues are part of each CDR3. A D gene is named only where the DNA matches it firmly. Size tells how often a clone was seen (once, few, many) or the class of an expanded clone, and some rows leave it out.

clone_size j_call v_call d_call cdr3_nt cdr3_aa
NA TRBJ2-5 TRBV4-2 NA TGTGCCAGCAGCCAAGGATTGAGGGAGACCCAGTACTTC CASSQGLRETQYF
NA TRBJ2-7 TRBV29-1 TRBD1 TGCAGCGCCCGGGGACAGCCATATTCCTACGAGCAGTACTTC CSARGQPYSYEQYF
NA TRBJ2-7 TRBV6-6 NA TGTGCCAGCAGTCGGCAGGCGACCTACGAGCAGTACTTC CASSRQATYEQYF
NA TRBJ1-2 TRBV6-1 NA TGTGCCAGCAAAACTGGGAGTACTAACTATGGCTACACCTTC CASKTGSTNYGYTF
few TRBJ1-1 TRBV10-1 TRBD1 TGCGCCAGCAGTTCACAGGGGGCAAGTGAAGCTTTCTTT CASSSQGASEAFF
NA TRBJ2-7 TRBV18 NA TGTGCCAGCTCACTCATAACAGGGTCATCAACCTACGAGCAGTACTTC CASSLITGSSTYEQYF
few TRBJ1-2 TRBV6-1 NA TGTGCCAGCAGGGGACCGGGACGTCACTATGGCTACACCTTC CASRGPGRHYGYTF
few TRBJ2-5 TRBV28 TRBD1 TGTGCCAGCAGTTTGGGGTGGTCAGGGGGCGGTGAGACCCAGTACTTC CASSLGWSGGGETQYF
NA TRBJ1-5 TRBV19 NA TGTGCCAGTAGCCGGACAGATTATAGCAATCAGCCCCAGCATTTT CASSRTDYSNQPQHF
NA TRBJ2-7 TRBV6-1 NA TGTGCCACCCTTCTGTCCTACGAGCAGTACTTC CATLLSYEQYF
NA TRBJ1-6 TRBV6-1 NA TGTGCCAGCAGTGAATGGGTGGCAGGGAATAATTCACCCCTCCACTTT CASSEWVAGNNSPLHF
few TRBJ1-2 TRBV18 TRBD1 TGTGCCAGCTCACCACCCGAAGGCAGGGGGCACGGCTACACCTTC CASSPPEGRGHGYTF
many TRBJ1-2 TRBV19 NA TGTGCCAGTAGTGGTTTGGCAGGGTGGAAAGGCTACACCTTC CASSGLAGWKGYTF
once TRBJ2-3 TRBV25-1 NA TGTGCCAGCAGTGAGGCAGGATCCACAGATACGCAGTATTTT CASSEAGSTDTQYF
once TRBJ2-5 TRBV7-2 NA TGTGCCAGCAGCCCCGAGCCAATCTCTGCCCAGTACTTC CASSPEPISAQYF
NA TRBJ1-3 TRBV7-9 NA TGTGCCAGCAGCTTACAGGGGTCGGGAGGAAACACCATATATTTT CASSLQGSGGNTIYF
NA TRBJ1-4 TRBV6-1 NA TGTGCCAGCAGGAGCTGGGACCCTAATGAAAAACTGTTTTTT CASRSWDPNEKLFF